Below are 32 T cell receptor beta chains sequenced from a single sample in a study of blood T cell repertoires in COVID-19. TCRdb's copy holds only in-frame clones and misses some; the assay was immunoSEQ multiplex PCR. The sample records 150,000 to 200,000 clones, 88% being singletons. The specimen was peripheral blood. The origin of the receptors is a man aged 55-75 years with acute or convalescent COVID-19.

The chain employs TRBV14 and TRBJ2-7; D might be TRBD2 (6 bases). The CDR3 runs 14 residues. CDR1 is SGHDN, CDR2 FVKESK, per germline. With 4 bases removed from V and 2 bases from J, the gap between germline ends came to 12 bases. The CDR3 here is CASSRDWGTYEQYF. For the CDR3, the DNA is TGTGCCAGCAGCCGGGACTGGGGAACCTACGAGCAGTACTTC.

The CDR3 reads CASSLFIPGGSNTEAFF. CDR3 DNA sequence: TGTGCCAGCAGTTTATTCATCCCTGGCGGATCTAACACTGAAGCTTTCTTT. This chain uses TRBV27 with TRBJ1-1, with D hard to call. This CDR3 contains 17 residues. CDR1 is MNHEY and CDR2 is SMNVEV in the germline V gene (reference sequence). Trimming removed 1 base at V and 2 bases at J, with 17 bases between.

This chain uses TRBV19 with TRBJ2-1; D possibly corresponds to TRBD2 (7 bases). Germline V gives CDR1 LNHDA, CDR2 SQIVND (reference sequence). This CDR3 has 15 residues. V was cut by 11 bases and J by 9 bases, with 26 bases left in between. CDR3 DNA: TGTGCCGCCCAAGGCCCCGGGGGGCCCAGGGCTGAGCAGTTCTTC. Its translation: CAAQGPGGPRAEQFF.

The chain employs TRBV12-3 or TRBV12-4 and TRBJ2-7, with D perhaps TRBD1 (6 bases). V gave up 6 bases and J gave up 3 bases, with 12 bases separating them. The CDR3 is 13 amino acids. The DNA for the CDR3 is TGTGCCAGCAGCGGGGACAACAGCTACGAGCAGTACTTC. Its translation: CASSGDNSYEQYF.

CDR3 DNA sequence: TGTGCCAGCTCACCACCGTCTTCTCCCTACGAGCAGTACTTC. Protein sequence: CASSPPSSPYEQYF. V and J are TRBV18 and TRBJ2-7; unclear D gene. The germline V gene encodes CDR1 KGHSH and CDR2 LQKENI. Between the trimmed V and J ends, which lost 0 bases and 2 bases, there was a span of 8 bases. The CDR3 contains 14 residues.

The chain carries TRBV3-1 (or the pseudogene TRBV3-2) and TRBJ1-1; no reliable D call. Germline lookup yields CDR1 LGHDT and CDR2 YNNKEL (reference sequence). The CDR3 runs 12 residues. V was clipped by 3 bases and J by 3 bases, with 5 bases between them. The CDR3 DNA reads TGTGCCAGCAGCCAGGGAGACACTGAAGCTTTCTTT. As protein: CASSQGDTEAFF.

Written as DNA, the CDR3 is TGTGCCACCAGCTACGGGAACACTGAAGCTTTCTTT. Protein product: CATSYGNTEAFF. The chain is built from TRBV24-1 and TRBJ1-1; D not resolved. V was pared by 7 bases and J by 1 base, with 6 bases between. The CDR3 extends over 12 amino acids. The germline gives CDR1 KGHDR, CDR2 SFDVKD.

About this clone itself: Other DNA sequences in the same sample also yield this CDR3. The chain is built from TRBV18 and TRBJ1-1; possibly TRBD1 for D (5 bases). Per germline, CDR1 KGHSH and CDR2 LQKENI. The CDR3 is 13 amino acids. Trimming pared 6 bases from V and 2 bases from J, leaving 10 bases between. The CDR3 region has the DNA TGTGCCAGCTCCAGGGAGGGTAACACTGAAGCTTTCTTT. It codes for CASSREGNTEAFF.

The rearrangement uses TRBV6-5 and TRBJ1-2; D is ambiguous. The CDR3 runs to 15 residues. V shed 6 bases and J shed 6 bases, with 20 bases lying between them. Per the germline V gene, CDR1 is MNHEY and CDR2 is SVGAGI. The CDR3 sequence: CASSPYRRLFHGYTF. The CDR3 DNA reads TGTGCCAGCAGCCCCTACCGGAGGCTCTTCCATGGCTACACCTTC.

V and J are TRBV7-2 and TRBJ2-7; possibly TRBD1 for D (5 bases). Germline CDR1 reads SGHTA; CDR2 reads FQGNSA. The CDR3 contains 16 residues. With 0 bases removed from V and 0 bases from J, the gap between germline ends came to 12 bases. The CDR3: CASSLAGTGFSYEQYF. The CDR3 bases are TGTGCCAGCAGCTTAGCTGGTACAGGTTTCTCCTACGAGCAGTACTTC.

The chain recombines TRBV11-3 with TRBJ2-3, with 7 bases that match TRBD1. This CDR3 has 13 residues. From germline, CDR1 is SGHNT and CDR2 YENEEA. J gave up 9 bases and V 4 bases, and 7 bases lay outside the gene matches. The CDR3 DNA is TGTGCCAGCAGCTCTGGCCGACAGGGAACGCAGTATTTT. This encodes CASSSGRQGTQYF.

V usage is TRBV30 and J usage is TRBJ1-2, with TRBD1 as a possible D gene (6 bases). V was pared by 0 bases and J by 8 bases, with 22 bases between. The CDR3 is made up of 16 amino acids. Germline lookup yields CDR1 GTSNPN and CDR2 SVGIG (reference sequence). CDR3 loop: CAWSVGSRGAPGGYTF. The CDR3 bases are TGTGCCTGGAGTGTAGGGAGTCGGGGGGCCCCAGGGGGCTACACCTTC.

This clone was counted only a few times. V and J are TRBV9 and TRBJ2-2, with D possibly TRBD2 on 6 matching bases. The germline V and J ends were trimmed by 3 bases and 4 bases, with 16 bases remaining between them. The CDR3 loop spans 16 amino acids. Germline V gene sequence: CDR1 SGDLS, CDR2 YYNGEE. The CDR3 sequence is CASSAGAGGSTGELFF. The CDR3 DNA sequence: TGTGCCAGCAGCGCCGGAGCTGGGGGGAGCACCGGGGAGCTGTTTTTT.

The J gene is TRBJ1-5, the V gene TRBV3-1 (or the pseudogene TRBV3-2); D is uncertain. V lost 4 bases and J 4 bases, leaving 14 bases between the germline ends. CDR1 is LGHDT, CDR2 YNNKEL, per germline (reference sequence). CDR3 size: 15 residues. The DNA of the CDR3 is TGTGCCAGCAGCCCACTCTATGGAGCGAATCAGCCCCAGCATTTT. Its translation is CASSPLYGANQPQHF.

The chain employs TRBV11-2 and TRBJ1-1; TRBD1 agrees at 8 bases. With V trimmed by 5 bases and J by 7 bases, 12 bases remained unmatched. CDR1 SGHAT and CDR2 FQNNGV come from the germline V gene. The CDR3 is 15 amino acids. The CDR3 is CASSPRMDREDEAFF. The CDR3 nucleotides are TGTGCCAGCAGCCCCCGGATGGACAGGGAAGATGAAGCTTTCTTT.

This clone was detected only a few times. J is TRBJ1-2 and V is TRBV5-6; TRBD1 agrees at 7 bases. This CDR3 comprises 12 residues. J was trimmed by 3 bases and V by 5 bases; bases with no gene match: 1. Germline V gene sequence: CDR1 SGHDT, CDR2 YYEEEE. The CDR3 region has the DNA TGTGCCAGCAGGGGGACAGACTATGGCTACACCTTC. Protein product: CASRGTDYGYTF.

This clone came up a few times. The chain carries TRBV10-3 and TRBJ1-2; 9 bases are shared with TRBD1. V lost 8 bases to trimming and J lost 8 bases; unmatched junction nucleotides: 12. The germline CDR1 and CDR2 sequences are ENHRY and SYGVKD. The CDR3 covers 14 residues. In DNA, the CDR3 is TGTGCCATCGTCCCCCAACAGGGGGCAGGAGGCTACACCTTC. It encodes CAIVPQQGAGGYTF.

The rearrangement links TRBV9 to TRBJ1-2; D gene unclear. Per the germline V gene, CDR1 is SGDLS and CDR2 is YYNGEE. The CDR3 totals 14 residues. V lost 4 bases, J lost 4 bases, and 14 bases lay in between. In nucleotides, the CDR3 is TGTGCCAGCAGCCCCCGTGACCAGGCCTATGGCTACACCTTC. As protein: CASSPRDQAYGYTF.

In its sample, this clone was seen once. The chain joins TRBV3-1 (or the pseudogene TRBV3-2) to TRBJ2-3; 9 bases agree with TRBD2. V lost 3 bases and J lost 3; bases outside the gene matches: 10. The CDR3 has 17 amino acids. In germline, CDR1 is LGHDT, CDR2 YNNKEL (reference sequence). The CDR3 DNA is TGTGCCAGCAGCCATAGCGGGAGAGGAGGGCGGACAGATACGCAGTATTTT. It codes for CASSHSGRGGRTDTQYF.

This chain joins TRBV27 and TRBJ1-5; TRBD1 might be the D (5 bases). The CDR3 covers 15 residues. CDR1 MNHEY and CDR2 SMNVEV come from the germline V gene (reference sequence). V lost 4 bases and J 5 bases, leaving 15 bases between the germline ends. CDR3 residues: CASSSQETDYQPQHF. In nucleotides, the CDR3 is TGTGCCAGCAGTTCACAGGAGACCGATTATCAGCCCCAGCATTTT.

The genes are TRBV19 and TRBJ2-7; the D gene is possibly TRBD1 (5 bases). Germline V gene data show CDR1 as LNHDA and CDR2 as SQIVND (reference sequence). This CDR3 comprises 13 residues. Trimming pared 4 bases from V and 1 base from J, leaving 8 bases between. CDR3: CASSNGHSYEQYV. Here the CDR3 DNA reads TGTGCCAGTAGTAATGGACATTCCTACGAGCAGTACGTC.

V is TRBV29-1 and J is TRBJ2-7; the match to TRBD1 covers 7 bases. The CDR3 runs to 12 residues. Germline CDR1 SQVTM, CDR2 ANQGSEA. With V trimmed by 4 bases and J by 6 bases, 6 bases remained unmatched. CDR3 loop: CSVGQGIGEQYF. In nucleotides, the CDR3 is TGCAGCGTTGGACAGGGAATCGGCGAGCAGTACTTC.

This clone has a handful of counts. The chain has TRBV6-5 and TRBJ1-3; possibly TRBD1 for D (5 bases). This CDR3 region has 13 residues. V was clipped by 6 bases and J by 4 bases, with 10 bases between them. From germline, CDR1 is MNHEY and CDR2 SVGAGI. Here the CDR3 reads CASSSNRGNTIYF. CDR3 coding DNA: TGTGCCAGCAGCTCAAACAGGGGAAACACCATATATTTT.

The CDR3 nucleotides read TGCGCCAGCAGTTTCGGGGTGAACACCGGGGAGCTGTTTTTT. Translated, it gives CASSFGVNTGELFF. This chain uses TRBV5-1 with TRBJ2-2; a weak D match, TRBD2 (5 bases). The germline V gene encodes CDR1 SGHRS and CDR2 YFSETQ. This CDR3 region has 14 residues. Trimming pared 5 bases from V and 1 base from J, leaving 9 bases between.

The chain is built from TRBV2 and TRBJ2-3, with 10 bases matching TRBD2. Germline V gene sequence: CDR1 SNHLY, CDR2 FYNNEI. V was pared by 4 bases and J by 1 base, with 2 bases of the junction left unmatched. CDR3 length: 15 residues. This CDR3 reads CASSGLAGGTDTQYF. Written as DNA, the CDR3 is TGTGCCAGCAGTGGGCTAGCGGGGGGCACAGATACGCAGTATTTT.

The rearrangement uses TRBV15 and TRBJ2-5; 7 positions match TRBD1. The CDR3 consists of 14 residues. Germline V gene sequence: CDR1 LNHNV, CDR2 YYDKDF (reference sequence). Germline trimming cut 5 bases from V and 1 base from J; bases unmatched to any gene: 4. The CDR3 sequence: CATSFRDSQETQYF. As DNA, the CDR3 is TGTGCCACCAGCTTCCGGGACAGCCAAGAGACCCAGTACTTC.

This clone was counted a single time. The chain links TRBV10-3 to TRBJ2-1; 9 nucleotides match TRBD1. The CDR3 totals 14 residues. The V and J ends lost 8 bases and 7 bases, in that order; junction bases with no gene match: 9. Looked up from germline, CDR1 is ENHRY and CDR2 is SYGVKD. The CDR3 bases are TGTGCCATCGAAGGGACAGGGAAGAAAAATGAGCAGTTCTTC. This sequence encodes CAIEGTGKKNEQFF.

The chain uses TRBV19 and TRBJ1-1; D unresolved. The V and J ends lost 3 bases and 5 bases respectively, with 22 bases between them. The CDR3 consists of 17 residues. Germline CDR1 and CDR2: LNHDA and SQIVND (reference sequence). The DNA for the CDR3 is TGTGCCAGTAGTATCAAATTACTTACGGGATTAAGTACTGAAGCTTTCTTT. This encodes CASSIKLLTGLSTEAFF.

V gene TRBV7-9 combines with J gene TRBJ1-1, with D maybe TRBD1 (6 bases). V was pared by 2 bases and J by 1 base, with 8 bases between. The CDR3 loop spans 14 amino acids. The germline V gene encodes CDR1 SEHNR and CDR2 FQNEAQ (reference sequence). The chain's CDR3 is CASSLTDRNTEAFF. The CDR3 nucleotides read TGTGCCAGCAGCTTAACGGACAGGAACACTGAAGCTTTCTTT. The whole variable domain, filled in from reference TRBV7-9 and TRBJ1-1, reads DTGVSQNPRHKITKRGQNVTFRCDPISEHNRLYWYRQTLGQGPEFLTYFQNEAQLEKSRLLSDRFSAERPKGSFSTLEIQRTEQGDSAMYLCASSLTDRNTEAFFGQGTRLTVV.

The chain combines TRBV6-5 with TRBJ1-5; the D is unclear. The germline V and J ends were trimmed by 10 bases and 2 bases, with 12 bases remaining between them. This CDR3 has 13 residues. Germline V CDR1 and CDR2: MNHEY, SVGAGI. CDR3 in DNA: TGTGCCACCCACCCGACTGGCAATCAGCCCCAGCATTTT. Translating it yields CATHPTGNQPQHF.

The chain recombines TRBV3-1 (or the pseudogene TRBV3-2) with TRBJ1-1; perhaps TRBD1 as D (5 bases). V lost 0 bases to trimming and J lost 12 bases, with 17 bases between them. Germline V gene sequence: CDR1 LGHDT, CDR2 YNNKEL (reference sequence). The length of the CDR3 is 14 residues. The CDR3 DNA follows: TGTGCCAGCAGCCAAGACAGTTCGGGGGTTCCCACTTTCTTT. As protein: CASSQDSSGVPTFF.

The V and J genes are TRBV19 and TRBJ1-2; unclear D gene. This CDR3 contains 12 residues. Germline loops: CDR1 LNHDA, CDR2 SQIVND (reference sequence). V dropped 7 bases and J dropped 7 bases, with 13 bases sitting between them. The DNA for the CDR3 is TGTGCCAGTATGGCGGGGTCGTCTGGCTACACCTTC. This gives the protein CASMAGSSGYTF. Drawing the rest from reference TRBV19 and TRBJ1-2, the complete variable domain is DGGITQSPKYLFRKEGQNVTLSCEQNLNHDAMYWYRQDPGQGLRLIYYSQIVNDFQKGDIAEGYSVSREKKESFPLTVTSAQKNPTAFYLCASMAGSSGYTFGSGTRLTVV.